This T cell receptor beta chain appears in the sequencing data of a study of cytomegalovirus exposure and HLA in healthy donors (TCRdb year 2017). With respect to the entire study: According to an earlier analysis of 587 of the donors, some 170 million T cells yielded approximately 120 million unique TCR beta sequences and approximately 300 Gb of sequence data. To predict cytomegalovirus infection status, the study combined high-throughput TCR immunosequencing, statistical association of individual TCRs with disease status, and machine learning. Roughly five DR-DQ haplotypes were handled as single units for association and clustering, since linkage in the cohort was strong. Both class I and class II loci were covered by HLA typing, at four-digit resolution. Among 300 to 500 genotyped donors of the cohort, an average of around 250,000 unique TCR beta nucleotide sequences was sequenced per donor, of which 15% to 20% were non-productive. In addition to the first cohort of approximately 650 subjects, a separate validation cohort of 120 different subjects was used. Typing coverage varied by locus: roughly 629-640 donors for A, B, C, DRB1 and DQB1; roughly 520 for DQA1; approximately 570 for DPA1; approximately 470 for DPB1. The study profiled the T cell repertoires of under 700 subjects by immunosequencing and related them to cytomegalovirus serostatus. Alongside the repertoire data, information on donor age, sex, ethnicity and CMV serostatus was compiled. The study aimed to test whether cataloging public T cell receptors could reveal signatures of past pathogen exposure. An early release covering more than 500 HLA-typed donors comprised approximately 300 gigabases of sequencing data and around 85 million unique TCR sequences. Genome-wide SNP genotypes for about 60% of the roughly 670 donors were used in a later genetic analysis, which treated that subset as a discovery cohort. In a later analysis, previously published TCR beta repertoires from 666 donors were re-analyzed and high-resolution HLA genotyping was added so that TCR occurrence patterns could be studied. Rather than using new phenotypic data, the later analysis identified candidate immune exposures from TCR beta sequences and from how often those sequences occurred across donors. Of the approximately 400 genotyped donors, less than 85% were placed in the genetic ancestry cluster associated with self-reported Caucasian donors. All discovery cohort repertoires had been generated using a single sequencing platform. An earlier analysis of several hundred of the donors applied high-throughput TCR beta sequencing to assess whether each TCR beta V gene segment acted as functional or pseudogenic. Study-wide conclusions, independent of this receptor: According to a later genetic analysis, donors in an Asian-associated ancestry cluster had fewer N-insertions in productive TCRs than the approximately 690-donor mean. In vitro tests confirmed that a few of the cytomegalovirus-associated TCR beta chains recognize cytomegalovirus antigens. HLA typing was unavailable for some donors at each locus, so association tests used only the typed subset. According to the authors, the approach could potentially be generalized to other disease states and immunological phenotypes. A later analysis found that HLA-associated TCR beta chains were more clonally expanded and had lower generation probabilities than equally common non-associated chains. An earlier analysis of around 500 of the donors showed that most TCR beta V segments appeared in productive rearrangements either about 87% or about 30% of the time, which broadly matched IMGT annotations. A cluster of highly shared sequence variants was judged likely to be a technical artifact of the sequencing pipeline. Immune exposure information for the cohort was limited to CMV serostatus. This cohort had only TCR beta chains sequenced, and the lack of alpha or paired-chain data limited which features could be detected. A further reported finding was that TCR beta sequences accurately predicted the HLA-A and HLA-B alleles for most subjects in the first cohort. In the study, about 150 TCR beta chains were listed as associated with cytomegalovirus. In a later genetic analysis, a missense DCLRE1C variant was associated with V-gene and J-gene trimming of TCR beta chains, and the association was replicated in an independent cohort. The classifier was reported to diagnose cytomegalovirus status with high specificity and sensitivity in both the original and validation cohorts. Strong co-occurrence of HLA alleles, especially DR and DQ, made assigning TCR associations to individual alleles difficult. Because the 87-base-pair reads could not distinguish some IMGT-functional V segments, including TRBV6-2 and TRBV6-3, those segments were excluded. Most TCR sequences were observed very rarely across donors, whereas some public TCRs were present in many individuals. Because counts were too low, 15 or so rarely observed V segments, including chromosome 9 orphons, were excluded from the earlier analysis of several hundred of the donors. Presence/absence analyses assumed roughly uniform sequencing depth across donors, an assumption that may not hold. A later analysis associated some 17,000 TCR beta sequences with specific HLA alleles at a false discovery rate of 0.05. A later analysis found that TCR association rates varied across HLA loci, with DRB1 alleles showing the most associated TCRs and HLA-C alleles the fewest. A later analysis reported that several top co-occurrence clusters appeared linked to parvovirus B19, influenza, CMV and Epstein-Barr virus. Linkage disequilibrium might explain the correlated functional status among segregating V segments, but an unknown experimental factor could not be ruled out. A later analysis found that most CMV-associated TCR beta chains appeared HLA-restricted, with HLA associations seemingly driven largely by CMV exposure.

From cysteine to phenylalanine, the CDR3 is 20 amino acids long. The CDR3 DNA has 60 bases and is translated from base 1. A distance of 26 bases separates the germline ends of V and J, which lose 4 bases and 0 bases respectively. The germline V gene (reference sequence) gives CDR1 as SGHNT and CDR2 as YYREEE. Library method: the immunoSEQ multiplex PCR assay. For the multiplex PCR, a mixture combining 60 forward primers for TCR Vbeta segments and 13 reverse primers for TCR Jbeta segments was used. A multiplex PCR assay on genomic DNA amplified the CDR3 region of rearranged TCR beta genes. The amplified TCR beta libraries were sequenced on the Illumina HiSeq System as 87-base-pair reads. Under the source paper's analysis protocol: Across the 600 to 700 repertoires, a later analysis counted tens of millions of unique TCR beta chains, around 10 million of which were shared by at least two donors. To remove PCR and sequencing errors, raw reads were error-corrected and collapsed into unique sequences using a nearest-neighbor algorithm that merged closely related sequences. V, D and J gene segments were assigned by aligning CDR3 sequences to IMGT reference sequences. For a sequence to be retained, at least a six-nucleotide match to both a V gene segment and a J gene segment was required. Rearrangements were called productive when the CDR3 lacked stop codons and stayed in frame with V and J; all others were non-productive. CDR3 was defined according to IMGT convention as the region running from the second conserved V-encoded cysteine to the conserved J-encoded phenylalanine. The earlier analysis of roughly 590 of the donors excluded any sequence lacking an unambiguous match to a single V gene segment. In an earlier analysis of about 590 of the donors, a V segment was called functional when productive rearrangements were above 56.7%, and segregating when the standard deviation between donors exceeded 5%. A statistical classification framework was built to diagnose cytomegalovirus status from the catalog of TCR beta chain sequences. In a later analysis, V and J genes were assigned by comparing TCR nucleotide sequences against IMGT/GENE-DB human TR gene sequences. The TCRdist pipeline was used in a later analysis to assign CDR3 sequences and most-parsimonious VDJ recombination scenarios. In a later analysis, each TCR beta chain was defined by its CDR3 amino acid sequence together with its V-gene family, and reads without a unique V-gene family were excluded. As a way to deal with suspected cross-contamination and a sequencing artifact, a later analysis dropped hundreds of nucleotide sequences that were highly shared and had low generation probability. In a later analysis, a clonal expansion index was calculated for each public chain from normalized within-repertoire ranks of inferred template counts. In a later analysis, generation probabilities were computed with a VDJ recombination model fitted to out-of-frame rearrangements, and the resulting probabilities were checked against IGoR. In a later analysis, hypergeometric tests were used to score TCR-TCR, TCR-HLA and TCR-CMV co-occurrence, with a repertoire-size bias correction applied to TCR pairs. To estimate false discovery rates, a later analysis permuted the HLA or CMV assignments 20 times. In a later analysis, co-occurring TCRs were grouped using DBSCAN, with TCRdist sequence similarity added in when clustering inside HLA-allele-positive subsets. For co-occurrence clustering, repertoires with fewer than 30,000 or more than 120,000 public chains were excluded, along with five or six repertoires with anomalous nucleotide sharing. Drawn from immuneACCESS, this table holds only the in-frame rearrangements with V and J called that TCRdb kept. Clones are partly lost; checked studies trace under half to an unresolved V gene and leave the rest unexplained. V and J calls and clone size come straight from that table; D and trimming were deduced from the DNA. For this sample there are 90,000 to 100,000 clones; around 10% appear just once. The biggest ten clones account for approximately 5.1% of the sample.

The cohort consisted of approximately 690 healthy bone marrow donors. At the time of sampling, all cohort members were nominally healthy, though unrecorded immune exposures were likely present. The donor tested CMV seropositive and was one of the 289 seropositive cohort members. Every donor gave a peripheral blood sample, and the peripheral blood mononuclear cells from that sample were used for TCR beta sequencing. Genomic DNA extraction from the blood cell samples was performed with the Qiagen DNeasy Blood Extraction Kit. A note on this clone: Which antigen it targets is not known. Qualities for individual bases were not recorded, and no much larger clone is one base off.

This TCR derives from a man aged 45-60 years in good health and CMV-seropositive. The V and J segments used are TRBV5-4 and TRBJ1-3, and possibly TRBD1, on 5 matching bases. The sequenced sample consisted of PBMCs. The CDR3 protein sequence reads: CASSPTPLDSFSHSGNTIYF. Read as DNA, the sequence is TGTGCCAGCAGCCCCACACCGCTCGACAGCTTCAGTCACTCTGGAAACACCATATATTTT.